Listed below are T cell receptor beta chains from one sample, sequenced in a study of blood T cell repertoires in COVID-19. Clones were read by immunoSEQ multiplex PCR, and TCRdb kept only the in-frame ones, dropping some. This table holds about 210,000 clones, about four fifths found once. What was sequenced was peripheral blood. The receptors shown here come from a woman aged 60-75 years with COVID-19, enrolled during active disease. Each CDR3 is given with its conserved first and last residue. Not every row has a clone size; where given, it reads once, few, many or a size class.

v_gene: TRBV19; abundance: NA; len: 14; CDR3aa: CASSWGDGTTEAFF
v_gene: TRBV6-1; abundance: NA; len: 15; CDR3aa: CASSETFGGNTEAFF
v_gene: TRBV6-5; abundance: NA; len: 14; CDR3aa: CASRMTALGTEAFF
v_gene: TRBV30; abundance: once; len: 13; CDR3aa: CAWSDQGDYGYTF
v_gene: TRBV5-5; abundance: few; len: 13; CDR3aa: CASSSGVNAEAFF
v_gene: TRBV5-1; abundance: NA; len: 15; CDR3aa: CASSFEGRSTYGYTF
v_gene: TRBV20-1; abundance: NA; len: 11; CDR3aa: CSAIQGYEQYF
v_gene: TRBV29-1; abundance: NA; len: 15; CDR3aa: CSAKNSRGGTGELFF
v_gene: TRBV5-1; abundance: NA; len: 13; CDR3aa: CASSLSFGDGYTF
v_gene: TRBV10-3; abundance: once; len: 19; CDR3aa: CAISESPLSGQGVMYGYTF
v_gene: TRBV28; abundance: once; len: 18; CDR3aa: CASSLIVVGRPGNSPLHF
v_gene: TRBV5-4; abundance: NA; len: 12; CDR3aa: CASSFEGYEQYF
v_gene: TRBV7-2; abundance: NA; len: 15; CDR3aa: CASSLASGRRGEQFF
v_gene: TRBV9; abundance: NA; len: 14; CDR3aa: CASSVGGGTYEQYF
v_gene: TRBV24-1; abundance: NA; len: 13; CDR3aa: CAIQQTGRGTQYF
v_gene: TRBV19; abundance: NA; len: 15; CDR3aa: CASSLTGVVDYGYTF
v_gene: TRBV5-1; abundance: NA; len: 13; CDR3aa: CASRDRENSPLHF
v_gene: TRBV21-1; abundance: NA; len: 24; CDR3aa: CASSNQPFLLLRREIVSRTGELFF
v_gene: TRBV20-1; abundance: NA; len: 15; CDR3aa: CSASSGGPVYNEQFF
v_gene: TRBV6-5; abundance: NA; len: 15; CDR3aa: CASSYSKTSGYEQYF
v_gene: TRBV10-2; abundance: NA; len: 13; CDR3aa: CASKTGSTDTQYF
v_gene: TRBV27; abundance: few; len: 14; CDR3aa: CASSLSPLTDTQYF
v_gene: TRBV19; abundance: NA; len: 15; CDR3aa: CASSKGQGLNTEAFF
v_gene: TRBV2; abundance: many; len: 16; CDR3aa: CASSDRRPTSNYGYTF
v_gene: TRBV7-9; abundance: NA; len: 13; CDR3aa: CASSQEGGYGYTF
v_gene: TRBV29-1; abundance: NA; len: 13; CDR3aa: CSVGQASGNTIYF
v_gene: TRBV11-1; abundance: NA; len: 15; CDR3aa: CASSPAGGEHYGYTF
v_gene: TRBV30; abundance: few; len: 12; CDR3aa: CACPGQIYGYTF
v_gene: TRBV15; abundance: NA; len: 12; CDR3aa: CATSAGGYEQFF
v_gene: TRBV29-1; abundance: NA; len: 12; CDR3aa: CSVVLRDYGYTF
v_gene: TRBV27; abundance: NA; len: 14; CDR3aa: CASSRTGTLDGYTF
v_gene: TRBV6-1; abundance: NA; len: 14; CDR3aa: CASSEERGNEKLFF
v_gene: TRBV29-1; abundance: NA; len: 15; CDR3aa: CSANTRGEANEKLFF
v_gene: TRBV6-2/TRBV6-3; abundance: NA; len: 12; CDR3aa: CASSNPSGGYTF
v_gene: TRBV6-2/TRBV6-3; abundance: NA; len: 11; CDR3aa: CASSKPGELFF
v_gene: TRBV2; abundance: NA; len: 13; CDR3aa: CASSVLALNEQFF
v_gene: TRBV5-5; abundance: NA; len: 14; CDR3aa: CASSVTETNYGYTF
v_gene: TRBV7-9; abundance: NA; len: 15; CDR3aa: CASSPRDRVYNEQFF
v_gene: TRBV4-2; abundance: NA; len: 15; CDR3aa: CASSPPLQVTYGYTF
v_gene: TRBV7-3; abundance: NA; len: 15; CDR3aa: CASSFRGGAYNEQFF
v_gene: TRBV3-1/TRBV3-2; abundance: NA; len: 15; CDR3aa: CASSPSGTGRYEQYF
v_gene: TRBV6-6; abundance: NA; len: 14; CDR3aa: CASSRDRGQETQYF
v_gene: TRBV24-1; abundance: NA; len: 17; CDR3aa: CATSDATSGRARDEQFF
v_gene: TRBV19; abundance: NA; len: 13; CDR3aa: CASSIRGTGELFF
v_gene: TRBV4-2; abundance: once; len: 11; CDR3aa: CASSRGNEAFF